These T cell receptor beta chains were read from a single sample in a study of tumor and adjacent non-tumor tissue in lung cancer. MiXCR, applied by TCRdb to the multiplex PCR reads, yields one record per CDR3 protein. The sample consists of fewer than 130,000 distinct CDR3 sequences, approximately 87% of them appearing once. The sample was lung tumor tissue. The receptors stem from a man between 65 and 85 years old with non-small cell lung cancer. Both conserved end residues are part of each CDR3. A D gene is named only where the DNA matches it firmly. Not every row has a clone size; where given, it reads once, few, many or a size class.

.	.	TRBV6-2/TRBV6-3	TRBJ2-5	TGTGCCAGCAGTTCCATCAGGCTAACGGTATCCGAACCCAAAAAAGAGACCCAGTACTTC	CASSSIRLTVSEPKKETQYF
.	.	TRBV6-1	TRBJ2-7	TGTGCCTGCAATGAAGCACAGGGAACAAGGGAACAGTACTTC	CACNEAQGTREQYF
.	.	TRBV6-2/TRBV6-3	TRBJ1-3	TGTGCCAGCAGTTACAGGCGGGAACACTCTGTAAACACCATATATTTT	CASSYRREHSVNTIYF
.	.	TRBV10-3	TRBJ2-3	TGTGCCATCAGTATCGGTACAGATACGCAGTATTTT	CAISIGTDTQYF
TRBD1	few	TRBV15	TRBJ1-6	TGTGCCACCAGCAGGAGGACAGGATTGAGTTCACCCCTCCACTTT	CATSRRTGLSSPLHF
.	.	TRBV6-5	TRBJ1-5	TGTGCCAGCAGAGTCAGGGCTGGGCAGCCCCGGCATTTT	CASRVRAGQPRHF
TRBD1	.	TRBV28	TRBJ2-7	TGTGCCAGTAGTTCACAGGGGCCGGCGGGCAAGCAGTACTTC	CASSSQGPAGKQYF
TRBD2	.	TRBV4-2	TRBJ2-3	TGTGCCAGCAGCCGAGGACGGGAGGGCCGTGATACTCAGTATTTT	CASSRGREGRDTQYF
.	.	TRBV20-1	TRBJ2-3	TGCAGTGCTATCAAGGAGTGGGATACGCAGTATTTT	CSAIKEWDTQYF
TRBD1	.	TRBV4-1	TRBJ1-5	TGCGCCAGCAGCCCCGGGACAGGGAGCAATGAGCCCCAGCACTTT	CASSPGTGSNEPQHF
TRBD1	medium-sized	TRBV20-1	TRBJ1-1	TGCAGTGCTAGAGATGGCGAGACAGGGGACTCGAACACTGAAGCTTTCTTT	CSARDGETGDSNTEAFF
.	once	TRBV12-3/TRBV12-4	TRBJ1-2	TGTGAGAACACCCTGGGAGATGGCTACACCTTC	CENTLGDGYTF
.	.	TRBV6-5	TRBJ2-2	TGTACCAGCAATTACCTCCGGAGGGCCGCCGGGGAGCTGTTTTTT	CTSNYLRRAAGELFF
.	.	TRBV4-2	TRBJ1-5	TGTGCCAGCAGCCATCAAGGGACATGGGATCAGCCCCAGCATTTC	CASSHQGTWDQPQHF
TRBD1	.	TRBV10-3	TRBJ2-3	TGTACCATCAGTGACCCATCCAGGACAGGGGGTATGACAGATACGCAGTATTTT	CTISDPSRTGGMTDTQYF
.	.	TRBV28	TRBJ2-1	TGTGCCAGCAGTCTCCGACAGTACACTGAGCAGTTCTTC	CASSLRQYTEQFF
.	.	TRBV6-5	TRBJ1-1	TGTGCCAGCAGTTACCACTCGAGGGTACCCTCTTCCGTGAACAGTGAAGCTTTCTTT	CASSYHSRVPSSVNSEAFF
.	.	TRBV5-6	TRBJ2-7	TGTGCAAGCAGCCCGACACGAGCAGGAGGCCCGGGTAACTACGAGCAATACTTC	CASSPTRAGGPGNYEQYF
TRBD1	.	TRBV6-5	TRBJ1-2	TGTGGCAGCATAGCTGGGACAGGGAATGGCTACACCTTC	CGSIAGTGNGYTF
.	.	TRBV4-3	TRBJ1-2	TGCGCCAGATGCCAAGATTCCGTGTGCCATCCGGGTGACTACACCTTC	CARCQDSVCHPGDYTF
TRBD1	.	TRBV12-3/TRBV12-4	TRBJ2-5	TGTGTCAACAGTTTTAGGGACAGACAAGAAACCCAGTACTTC	CVNSFRDRQETQYF
.	.	TRBV4-1	TRBJ1-3	TGCGCCAGCAGAAGGGGCCATGGCCTCTCTGGAAACACCAAATATTTT	CASRRGHGLSGNTKYF
.	medium-sized	TRBV11-2	TRBJ1-1	TGTGCCAGCGCCACGGTGGACGAAGCTTTCTTT	CASATVDEAFF
TRBD2	.	TRBV11-3	TRBJ2-1	TGTGCCAGCGGCCTCCTAGAGACAAGCGGGGGCTACAATGAGCAGTTCTTC	CASGLLETSGGYNEQFF
.	once	TRBV12-3/TRBV12-4	TRBJ1-1	TGTGCCAGCAGTTTAGCTGGGACATCCCCTGAAGCTTTCTTT	CASSLAGTSPEAFF
.	many	TRBV5-1	TRBJ2-5	TGCGACAGCAGCTTGGACAATCGGGGCGGGGAGACCCAGTACTTC	CDSSLDNRGGETQYF
TRBD1	.	TRBV29-1	TRBJ1-2	TGCAGCGTTGGGGTAGGACAGGGCTTGTACTATGGCTACACCTTC	CSVGVGQGLYYGYTF
TRBD2	many	TRBV13	TRBJ2-7	TGTGCCAGCAGCCGCCAACTAGCGGGAGGGCCGGGTGAGCAGTACTTC	CASSRQLAGGPGEQYF
.	.	TRBV10-1	TRBJ2-2	TGCGCCAGCAGTGAAGGCTGTGGGACGATAAACACCAGGGAGCTGTTTTTT	CASSEGCGTINTRELFF
.	.	TRBV29-1	TRBJ2-7	TGCAGCGTGGTCCGGGACCCAGCGTCGGTGGACAACCAGTACTTC	CSVVRDPASVDNQYF
TRBD1	medium-sized	TRBV6-6	TRBJ2-7	TGTGCCAGCAGTAGGACCGGGACAGGACTCTTCTACGAGCAGTACTTC	CASSRTGTGLFYEQYF
TRBD2	many	TRBV20-1	TRBJ2-7	TGCAGTGCTAGAGATGCCAGCGGGGGGGTCTCCTACGAGCAGTACTTC	CSARDASGGVSYEQYF
.	.	TRBV6-5	TRBJ2-7	TGTGCCAGCAATCCTGAGGGAGCGAGGGAAACCTACGAGCAGTACTTC	CASNPEGARETYEQYF
.	.	TRBV11-2	TRBJ2-1	TGTGCCAGCAGTCTTACCGGGACTTTATACAATAAGCAGTTCTTC	CASSLTGTLYNKQFF
.	.	TRBV28	TRBJ2-7	TGTGCCAGCGCTTCCCTGCGGGCCGGGGGTTACGAGCATTACTTC	CASASLRAGGYEHYF